The 25 T cell receptor beta chains reported below all come from one sample, sequenced in a study of glioma-infiltrating T cells after dendritic cell vaccination. This table comes from immunoSEQ multiplex PCR, and its TCRdb copy is limited to in-frame clones, with some not included. The table shows approximately 100,000 clones, with 79% occurring only once. The sequencing here drew on blood, taken before dendritic cell vaccination. Every receptor here comes from a human donor with glioblastoma.

This rearrangement joins TRBV5-1 to TRBJ1-1; D call uncertain. V shed 6 bases and J shed 3 bases, with 12 bases lying between them. The CDR3 loop spans 13 amino acids. Germline CDR1 is SGHRS and CDR2 is YFSETQ. Here the CDR3 reads CASTSGEDTEAFF. CDR3 DNA sequence: TGCGCCAGCACCTCCGGGGAGGACACTGAAGCTTTCTTT.

V and J are TRBV9 and TRBJ2-3, with TRBD2 matching 8 bases. Trimming at V came to 3 bases and at J to 1 base, leaving 7 bases not matched to a gene. Per the germline V gene, CDR1 is SGDLS and CDR2 is YYNGEE. The CDR3 covers 16 residues. CDR3 DNA sequence: TGTGCCAGCAGCGCGAACCTACTAGCGGGCACAGATACGCAGTATTTT. Translation: CASSANLLAGTDTQYF.

The gene calls are TRBV15 and TRBJ1-1; D is ambiguous. This CDR3 is built from 16 residues. V lost 0 bases to trimming and J lost 1 base, with 12 bases between them. Germline CDR1 reads LNHNV; CDR2 reads YYDKDF (reference sequence). In DNA, the CDR3 is TGTGCCACCAGCAGAGAAACATTGGCGGAGAACACTGAAGCTTTCTTT. Encoded protein: CATSRETLAENTEAFF.

This clone showed up just a few times. The CDR3 DNA reads as TGTGCCAGCAAAAGGACAGGGAACACTGAAGCTTTCTTT. This gives the protein CASKRTGNTEAFF. The V call is TRBV6-1, the J call TRBJ1-1; 7 bases match TRBD1. Germline CDR1 MNHNS, CDR2 SASEGT. With V trimmed by 7 bases and J by 1 base, 3 bases remained unmatched. This CDR3 spans 13 amino acids.

This sequence joins TRBV10-3 and TRBJ2-7; TRBD1 aligns across 7 bases. The length of the CDR3 is 14 residues. The ends lost 10 bases at V and 5 bases at J; junction bases unmatched: 14. Germline loops: CDR1 ENHRY, CDR2 SYGVKD. This CDR3 is CATKYRQGIHEQYF. In nucleotides, the CDR3 is TGTGCCACCAAATATAGACAGGGAATCCACGAGCAGTACTTC.

The CDR3 sequence: CASSDDGREYPGEQYF. The CDR3 DNA is TGTGCCAGCAGTGACGATGGGCGGGAGTACCCGGGCGAGCAGTACTTC. The chain uses TRBV2 and TRBJ2-7; TRBD2 agrees at 7 bases. Germline V gene data show CDR1 as SNHLY and CDR2 as FYNNEI. The J segment lost 6 bases and the V segment lost 3 bases, leaving 14 bases of the junction unmatched. The CDR3 covers 16 residues.

The chain has TRBV5-1 and TRBJ2-2; D possibly corresponds to TRBD1 (6 bases). The V and J ends lost 2 bases and 4 bases respectively, with 12 bases between them. Germline V gives CDR1 SGHRS, CDR2 YFSETQ. This CDR3 spans 15 amino acids. This CDR3 reads CASSFPGQLTGELFF. The CDR3 DNA reads TGCGCCAGCAGCTTCCCGGGACAACTCACCGGGGAGCTGTTTTTT.

Here the CDR3 DNA reads TGCGCCAGCAGCTTGGGGCCTAGCGGGAGAAATGAGCAGTTCTTC. This gives the protein CASSLGPSGRNEQFF. The chain combines TRBV5-1 with TRBJ2-1; TRBD2 agrees at 10 bases. The CDR3 covers 15 residues. Germline V CDR1 and CDR2: SGHRS, YFSETQ. The V segment lost 0 bases and the J segment 7 bases; nucleotides outside the gene matches: 4.

The CDR3 spells CASSLVGGGNQETQYF. CDR3 nucleotides: TGCGCCAGCAGCTTGGTTGGCGGGGGGAACCAAGAGACCCAGTACTTC. The genes are TRBV5-1 and TRBJ2-5, with TRBD2 identical over 8 bases. J lost 0 bases, V lost 0 bases, and 4 bases had no gene match. Germline V CDR1 and CDR2: SGHRS, YFSETQ. This CDR3 is 16 amino acids long.

The CDR3 nucleotides are TGTGCCAGCAGCTTAGGGGGCGCTCTTGCGGGAGGCTACACCTTC. Amino acid sequence: CASSLGGALAGGYTF. The V call is TRBV7-9, the J call TRBJ1-2; D is perhaps TRBD1 (5 bases). This CDR3 is built from 15 residues. V was pared by 1 base and J by 8 bases, with 17 bases between. Germline CDR1 is SEHNR and CDR2 is FQNEAQ (reference sequence).

This chain joins TRBV5-4 and TRBJ2-5; possibly TRBD1 for D (5 bases). This CDR3 region has 16 residues. Between the trimmed V and J ends, which lost 3 bases and 2 bases, there was a span of 17 bases. In germline, CDR1 is SGHNT, CDR2 YYREEE (reference sequence). CDR3 nucleotide sequence: TGTGCCAGCAGCTATACCCCAAGACAGCATCAAGAGACCCAGTACTTC. This sequence encodes CASSYTPRQHQETQYF.

V is TRBV6-1 and J is TRBJ1-2; no definite D call. The CDR3 length is 14 residues. Trimming stripped 4 bases from V and 1 base from J, with 10 bases between. Germline V gene sequence: CDR1 MNHNS, CDR2 SASEGT. The DNA for the CDR3 is TGTGCCAGCAGTGCAGCAGCCGTTAACTATGGCTACACCTTC. As protein: CASSAAAVNYGYTF.

The V call is TRBV10-3, the J call TRBJ1-3, with TRBD1 matching 7 bases. Germline lookup yields CDR1 ENHRY and CDR2 SYGVKD. With V trimmed by 6 bases and J by 0 bases, 5 bases remained unmatched. The CDR3 consists of 15 residues. The CDR3 region is CAIRGQSSSGNTIYF. The CDR3 DNA is TGTGCCATCAGGGGACAGTCGAGCTCTGGAAACACCATATATTTT.

This clone has only one observation. The V call is TRBV5-1, the J call TRBJ2-5; perhaps TRBD1 as D (6 bases). The CDR3 runs 14 residues. CDR1 is SGHRS, CDR2 YFSETQ, per germline. Trimming removed 6 bases at V and 2 bases at J, with 14 bases between. For the CDR3, the DNA is TGCGCCAGCATCGGATGGGACAAACAAGAGACCCAGTACTTC. Translating it yields CASIGWDKQETQYF.

This clone occurred once. The CDR3 DNA is TGTGCCAGCAGCTCTACGACCGGACAGTCTGGGGCCAACGTCCTGACTTTC. Protein sequence: CASSSTTGQSGANVLTF. The gene calls are TRBV7-3 and TRBJ2-6; maybe TRBD1 (6 bases). V was clipped by 4 bases and J by 1 base, with 14 bases between them. Germline V gene lookup returns CDR1 SGHTA and CDR2 FQGTGA. The CDR3 extends over 17 amino acids.

As to this clone: This CDR3 is also generated by other DNA sequences in the sample. The chain employs TRBV28 and TRBJ1-2; 9 nucleotides agree with TRBD1. The ends lost 7 bases at V and 8 bases at J; junction bases unmatched: 8. The germline gives CDR1 MDHEN, CDR2 SYDVKM. CDR3 length equals 13 residues. The CDR3 region has the DNA TGTGCCAGCAAAGTGGGACAGGGCGGAGGCTACACCTTC. Translated: CASKVGQGGGYTF.

The chain recombines TRBV2 with TRBJ2-5; perhaps TRBD2 as D (6 bases). V shed 11 bases and J shed 0 bases, with 13 bases lying between them. The CDR3 runs 13 residues. Per the germline V gene, CDR1 is SNHLY and CDR2 is FYNNEI. The DNA for the CDR3 is TGTGCCGGGAGGACGGGGTACCAAGAGACCCAGTACTTC. Encoded protein: CAGRTGYQETQYF.

The J gene is TRBJ1-2, the V gene TRBV2; no reliable D call. Trimming left V 5 bases short and J 4 bases short, with 11 bases between. There are 13 residues in the CDR3. The germline V gene has CDR1 SNHLY and CDR2 FYNNEI. This chain's CDR3 is CASSPTATYGYTF. The CDR3 DNA reads as TGTGCCAGCAGTCCTACTGCCACCTATGGCTACACCTTC.

This clone was observed a single time. This chain joins TRBV6-5 and TRBJ2-3; perhaps TRBD1 as D (6 bases). V shed 0 bases and J shed 3 bases, with 10 bases lying between them. Germline CDR1 MNHEY, CDR2 SVGAGI. The CDR3 runs to 15 residues. In DNA form, the CDR3 reads TGTGCCAGCAGTTACTCAGGGGGAACTACAGATACGCAGTATTTT. This sequence encodes CASSYSGGTTDTQYF.

Here the CDR3 DNA reads TGTGCCAGCACCCTTGGCTGGGGCGCGGACACTGAAGCTTTCTTT. It encodes CASTLGWGADTEAFF. The chain couples TRBV6-5 to TRBJ1-1, with a possible D match to TRBD1 (5 bases). The CDR3 is 15 residues long. CDR1 MNHEY and CDR2 SVGAGI come from the germline V gene. The germline V and J ends were trimmed by 7 bases and 3 bases, with 18 bases remaining between them.

The chain has TRBV5-1 and TRBJ2-7, with D perhaps matching TRBD1 (5 bases). CDR1 is SGHRS, CDR2 YFSETQ, per germline. The V and J ends lost 0 bases and 1 base respectively, with 11 bases between them. The CDR3 contains 15 residues. The CDR3 spells CASSLEGRKSYEQYF. The CDR3 region has the DNA TGCGCCAGCAGCTTGGAGGGGCGGAAGTCCTACGAGCAGTACTTC.

This sequence joins TRBV5-1 and TRBJ2-3; TRBD2 agrees at 7 bases. The CDR3 spans 13 residues. V lost 6 bases, J lost 6 bases, and 7 bases stayed unmatched. Germline V lookup: CDR1 SGHRS, CDR2 YFSETQ. CDR3 amino acids: CASTVSGADTQYF. DNA for the CDR3: TGCGCCAGCACAGTAAGCGGGGCCGATACGCAGTATTTT. Full variable domain (rest looked up from reference TRBV5-1 and TRBJ2-3): KAGVTQTPRYLIKTRGQQVTLSCSPISGHRSVSWYQQTPGQGLQFLFEYFSETQRNKGNFPGRFSGRQFSNSRSEMNVSTLELGDSALYLCASTVSGADTQYFGPGTRLTVL.

The genes are TRBV30 and TRBJ2-7; 7 nucleotides line up with TRBD1. V lost 4 bases, J lost 1 base, and 4 bases stayed unmatched. The CDR3 length is 13 residues. Germline V CDR1 and CDR2: GTSNPN, SVGIG (reference sequence). In nucleotides, the CDR3 is TGTGCCTGGAACACAGGGGTTTCCTACGAGCAGTACTTC. Protein sequence: CAWNTGVSYEQYF.

This chain joins TRBV29-1 and TRBJ2-7; the match to TRBD2 covers 12 bases. The CDR3 is 15 residues long. The V segment lost 5 bases and the J segment 2 bases; nucleotides outside the gene matches: 7. Germline CDR1 is SQVTM and CDR2 is ANQGSEA. As DNA, the CDR3 is TGCAGCGTTCCCTCGACTAGCGGGAGTACCTACGAGCAGTACTTC. It encodes CSVPSTSGSTYEQYF.

The chain uses TRBV7-9 and TRBJ1-5; possible D gene TRBD1, 6 bases. This CDR3 has 17 amino acids. CDR1 SEHNR and CDR2 FQNEAQ come from the germline V gene (reference sequence). Trimming removed 5 bases at V and 1 base at J, with 18 bases between. The CDR3 nucleotides read TGTGCCAGCAGCCCTTGGGGGGGGCTCGTGAGCAATCAGCCCCAGCATTTT. Translated, it gives CASSPWGGLVSNQPQHF.